This T cell receptor beta chain was obtained from a study of cytotoxic CD8 clonotypes in ibrutinib-treated CLL. Across the whole study: Averaging across samples gave 255,043 productive templates and approximately 87,000 productive rearrangements.

About this clone itself: Its antigen is unidentified.

Study results and caveats: Private clonotypes, not public ones, expanded at ibrutinib response.

Libraries of TCR beta were made from around 2.1 micrograms of genomic DNA that came from cryopreserved PBMCs. Here immunoSEQ multiplex PCR was the method, and the copy in TCRdb shows in-frame clones only, minus some. The sample carries 25,000 to 30,000 clones, more than 65% recorded once. The material sequenced was PBMCs, taken after 24 months of ibrutinib treatment. The origin of this receptor is a human donor with chronic lymphocytic leukemia.

The CDR3 DNA reads TGCAGCGGCTACGGACAGAACAATGAGCAGTTCTTC. Translation gives CSGYGQNNEQFF. The V gene is TRBV29-1, the J gene TRBJ2-1; tentatively, D is TRBD1 (6 bases). Germline CDR1 reads SQVTM; CDR2 reads ANQGSEA. The CDR3 is 12 residues long. Trimming pared 7 bases from V and 5 bases from J, leaving 12 bases between.